Below, one TCR beta chain is given with its context. Its target is not known. A read error may produce the germline difference seen at one junction end. Via MiXCR, TCRdb re-called the 5' RACE reads, giving one row per CDR3 protein. This table holds 300,000 to 450,000 distinct CDR3 sequences, approximately 30% found once. The data stem from a study of identical twins' blood T cells. Overall study results and limits: Twin repertoire similarity may partly reflect shared environment.

CDR1 and CDR2 (germline): SEHNR, FQNEAQ (reference sequence). The CDR3 loop spans 14 amino acids. The chain employs TRBV7-9 and TRBJ1-1; the D gene is possibly TRBD1 (6 bases). The sequence was collected from a woman aged 18-49 years in good health. Sequencing was done on a sample of PBMCs. This CDR3 is CASSLVDSITEAFF. The CDR3 region has the DNA TGTGCCAGCAGCTTAGTGGACAGTATCACTGAAGCCTTCTTT.